Detailed here is one TCR beta chain. Its specificity is unknown. Germline CDR1 reads SGHNT; CDR2 reads YYREEE (reference sequence). The CDR3 runs to 17 residues. The V and J ends lost 0 bases and 4 bases respectively, with 17 bases between them. This sample is part of a study of T cell repertoires in cytomegalovirus infection. Study overall: It can be stated that public TCR beta signatures indicated CMV infection as well as a matching HLA type.

Findings and caveats of the study: Clonotypes of TCR beta that were HLA-C-restricted and CMV-specific dominated the ex vivo response. CMV carriers with the relevant HLA were identified by cumulative public TCR beta family frequency.

TCRdb analysed the reads with MiXCR anew, one entry per CDR3 protein. The sample lists around 750,000 distinct CDR3 sequences, over 25% occurring once. V gene TRBV5-4 combines with J gene TRBJ1-3; tentatively, D is TRBD1 (6 bases). The TCR originated in a human donor in good health (CMV status not recorded). Some clones in this sample may be carry-over from other donors' samples. The sample here was cultured CD8+ T cells from PBMCs, taken from culture after CMV antigen stimulation. CDR3 in DNA: TGTGCCAGCAGCTTGGAGGTACAGGGAGTTGGCGGAAACACCATATATTTT. Its translation is CASSLEVQGVGGNTIYF.